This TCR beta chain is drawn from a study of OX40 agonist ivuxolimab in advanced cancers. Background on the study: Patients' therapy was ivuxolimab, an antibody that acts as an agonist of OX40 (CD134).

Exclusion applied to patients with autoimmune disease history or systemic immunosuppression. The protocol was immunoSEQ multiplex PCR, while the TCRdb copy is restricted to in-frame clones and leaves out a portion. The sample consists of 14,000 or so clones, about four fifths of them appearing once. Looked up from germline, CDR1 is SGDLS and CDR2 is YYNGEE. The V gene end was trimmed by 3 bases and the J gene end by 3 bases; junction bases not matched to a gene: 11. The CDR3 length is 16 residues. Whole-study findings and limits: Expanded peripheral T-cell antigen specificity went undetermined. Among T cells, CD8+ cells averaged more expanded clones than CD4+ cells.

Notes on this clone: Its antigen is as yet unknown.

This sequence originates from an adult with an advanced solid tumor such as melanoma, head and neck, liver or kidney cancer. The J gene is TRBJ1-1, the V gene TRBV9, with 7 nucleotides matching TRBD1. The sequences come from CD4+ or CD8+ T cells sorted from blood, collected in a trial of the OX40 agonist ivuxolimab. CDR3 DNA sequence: TGTGCCAGCAGCGGCCCGACAGGGCCCGGGGACACTGAAGCTTTCTTT. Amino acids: CASSGPTGPGDTEAFF.